The clone carrying this TCR beta chain was counted many times. The CDR3 is 16 residues long. After removal of 6 bases from V and 2 bases from J, the junction contained 9 bases not matched to a gene. Germline-derived CDR1 and CDR2 are DFQATT and SNEGSKA (reference sequence). The sample is drawn from a study of identical twins. TCRdb reprocessed the 5' RACE reads via MiXCR and lists one record per CDR3 protein. Found here are a few hundred thousand distinct CDR3 sequences, approximately 10% of them singletons; the top ten hold 8% to 9.5%. The genes are TRBV20-1 and TRBJ2-3; TRBD2 aligns across 12 bases. Sequenced sample: naive T cells sorted from blood. This receptor was identified in a woman aged 45-65 years in good health. This CDR3 is CSAQPGLAGFTDTQYF. The CDR3 DNA reads as TGCAGTGCGCAACCGGGACTAGCGGGCTTCACAGATACGCAGTATTTT.